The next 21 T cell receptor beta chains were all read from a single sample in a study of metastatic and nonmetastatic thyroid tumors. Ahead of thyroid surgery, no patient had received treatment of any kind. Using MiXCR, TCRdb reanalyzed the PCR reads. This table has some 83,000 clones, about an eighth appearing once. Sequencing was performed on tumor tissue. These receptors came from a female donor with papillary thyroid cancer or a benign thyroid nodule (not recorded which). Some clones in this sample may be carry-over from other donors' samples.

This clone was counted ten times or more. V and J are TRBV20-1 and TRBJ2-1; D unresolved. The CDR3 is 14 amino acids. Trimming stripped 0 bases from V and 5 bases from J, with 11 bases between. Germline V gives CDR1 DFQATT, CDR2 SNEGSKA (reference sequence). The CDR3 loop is CSAREIAGNNEQFF. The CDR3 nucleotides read TGCAGTGCTAGAGAAATTGCTGGCAACAATGAGCAGTTCTTC.

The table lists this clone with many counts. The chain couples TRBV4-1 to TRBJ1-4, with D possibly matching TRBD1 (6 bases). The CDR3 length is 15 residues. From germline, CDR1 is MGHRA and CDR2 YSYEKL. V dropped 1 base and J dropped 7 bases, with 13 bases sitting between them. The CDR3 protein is CASSQVLGAGEKLFF. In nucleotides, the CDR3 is TGCGCCAGCAGCCAAGTTCTGGGGGCTGGTGAAAAACTGTTTTTT.

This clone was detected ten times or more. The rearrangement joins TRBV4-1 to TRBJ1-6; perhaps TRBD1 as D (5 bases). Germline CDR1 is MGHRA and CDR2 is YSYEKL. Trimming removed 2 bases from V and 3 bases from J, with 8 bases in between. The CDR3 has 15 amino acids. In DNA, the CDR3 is TGCGCCAGCAGCCAACAGGGCTTCTATAATTCACCCCTCCACTTT. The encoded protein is CASSQQGFYNSPLHF.

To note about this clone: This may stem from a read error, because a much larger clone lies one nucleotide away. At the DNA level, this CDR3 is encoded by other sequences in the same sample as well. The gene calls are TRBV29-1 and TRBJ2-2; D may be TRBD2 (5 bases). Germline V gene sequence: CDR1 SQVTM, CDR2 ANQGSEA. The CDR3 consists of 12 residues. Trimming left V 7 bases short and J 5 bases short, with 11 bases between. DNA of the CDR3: TGCAGCGGAGGACTGGGTACCGGGGAGCTGTTTTTT. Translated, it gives CSGGLGTGELFF.

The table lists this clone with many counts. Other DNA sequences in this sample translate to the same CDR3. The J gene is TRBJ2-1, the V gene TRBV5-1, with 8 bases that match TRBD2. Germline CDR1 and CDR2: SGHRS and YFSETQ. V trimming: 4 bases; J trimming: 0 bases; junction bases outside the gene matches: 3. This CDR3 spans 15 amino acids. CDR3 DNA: TGCGCCAGCAGCCTAGGACTAGCCTCCTACAATGAGCAGTTCTTC. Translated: CASSLGLASYNEQFF.

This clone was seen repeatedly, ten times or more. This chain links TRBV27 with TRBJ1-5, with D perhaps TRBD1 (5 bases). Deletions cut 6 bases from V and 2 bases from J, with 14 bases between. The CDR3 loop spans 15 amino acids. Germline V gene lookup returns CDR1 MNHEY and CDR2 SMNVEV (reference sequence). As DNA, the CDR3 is TGTGCCAGCAGCCTCAGGGTAGAAGGCAATCAGCCCCAGCATTTT. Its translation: CASSLRVEGNQPQHF.

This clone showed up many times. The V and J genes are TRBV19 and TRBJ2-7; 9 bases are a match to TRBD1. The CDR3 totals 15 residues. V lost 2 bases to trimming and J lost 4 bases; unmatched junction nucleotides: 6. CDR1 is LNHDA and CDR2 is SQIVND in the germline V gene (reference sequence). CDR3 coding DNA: TGTGCCAGTAGTATATCTGGTGGACAGGGGTACGAGCAGTACTTC. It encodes CASSISGGQGYEQYF.

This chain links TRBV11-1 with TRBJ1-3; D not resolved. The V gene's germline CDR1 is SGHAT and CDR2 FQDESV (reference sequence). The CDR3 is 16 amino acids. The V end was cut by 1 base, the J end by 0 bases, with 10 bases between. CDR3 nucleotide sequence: TGTGCCAGCAGCTTAGATGCCGTAAGCTCTGGAAACACCATATATTTT. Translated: CASSLDAVSSGNTIYF.

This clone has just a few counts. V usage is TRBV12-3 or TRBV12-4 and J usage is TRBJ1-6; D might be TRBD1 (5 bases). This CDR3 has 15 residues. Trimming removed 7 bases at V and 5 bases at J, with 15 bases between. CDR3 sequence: CASTLKVQDNSPLHF. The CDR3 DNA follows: TGTGCCAGCACCCTGAAGGTACAGGATAATTCACCCCTCCACTTT.

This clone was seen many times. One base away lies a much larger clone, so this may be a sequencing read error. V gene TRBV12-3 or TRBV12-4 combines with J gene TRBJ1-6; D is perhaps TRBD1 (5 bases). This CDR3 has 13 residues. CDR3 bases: TGTGCCAGCTCCTCAGGGCAGGATTCACCCCTCCGCTTT. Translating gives CASSSGQDSPLRF.

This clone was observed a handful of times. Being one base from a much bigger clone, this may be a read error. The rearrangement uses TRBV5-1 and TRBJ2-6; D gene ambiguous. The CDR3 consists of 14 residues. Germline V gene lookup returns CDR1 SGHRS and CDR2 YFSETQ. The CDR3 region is CGSTPGSGANVLTF. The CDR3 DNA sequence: TGCGGCAGCACGCCCGGGTCTGGGGCCAACGTCCTGACTTTC. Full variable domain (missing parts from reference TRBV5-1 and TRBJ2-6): KAGVTQTPRYLIKTRGQQVTLSCSPISGHRSVSWYQQTPGQGLQFLFEYFSETQRNKGNFPGRFSGRQFSNSRSEMNVSTLELGDSALYLCGSTPGSGANVLTFGAGSRLTVL.

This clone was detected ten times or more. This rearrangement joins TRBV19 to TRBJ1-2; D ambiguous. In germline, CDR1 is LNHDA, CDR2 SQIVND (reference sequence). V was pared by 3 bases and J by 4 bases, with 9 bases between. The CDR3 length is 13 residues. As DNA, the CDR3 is TGTGCCAGTAGTATTGCAAGAACCTATGGCTACACCTTC. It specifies CASSIARTYGYTF.

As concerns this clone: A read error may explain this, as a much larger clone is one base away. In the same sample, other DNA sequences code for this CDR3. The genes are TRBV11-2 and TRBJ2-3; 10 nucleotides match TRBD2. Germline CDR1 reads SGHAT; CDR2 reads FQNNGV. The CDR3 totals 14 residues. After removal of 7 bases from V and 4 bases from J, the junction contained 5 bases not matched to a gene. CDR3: CASKAGGPADTQYF. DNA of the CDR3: TGTGCCAGCAAAGCGGGGGGGCCGGCAGATACGCAGTATTTT.

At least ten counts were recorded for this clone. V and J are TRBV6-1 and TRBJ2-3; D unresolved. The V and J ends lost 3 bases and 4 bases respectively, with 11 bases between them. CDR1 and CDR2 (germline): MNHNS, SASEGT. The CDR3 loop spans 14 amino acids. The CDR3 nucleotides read TGTGCCAGCAGTGACTCCTGGCCCCCAGATACGCAGTATTTT. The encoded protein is CASSDSWPPDTQYF.

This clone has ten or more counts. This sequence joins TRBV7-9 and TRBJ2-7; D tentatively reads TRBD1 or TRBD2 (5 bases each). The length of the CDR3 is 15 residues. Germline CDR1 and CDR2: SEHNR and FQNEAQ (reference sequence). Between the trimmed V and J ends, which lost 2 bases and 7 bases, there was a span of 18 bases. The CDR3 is CASSLRVGVIGEQYF. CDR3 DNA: TGTGCCAGCAGCTTAAGGGTGGGGGTCATAGGGGAGCAGTACTTC.

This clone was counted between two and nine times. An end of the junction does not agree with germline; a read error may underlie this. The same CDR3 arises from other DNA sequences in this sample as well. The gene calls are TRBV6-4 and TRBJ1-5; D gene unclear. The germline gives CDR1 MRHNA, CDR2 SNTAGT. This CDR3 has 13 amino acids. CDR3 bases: TGTGCTAGCAGTGAATTCGGCAATCAGCCCCAGCATTTT. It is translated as CASSEFGNQPQHF.

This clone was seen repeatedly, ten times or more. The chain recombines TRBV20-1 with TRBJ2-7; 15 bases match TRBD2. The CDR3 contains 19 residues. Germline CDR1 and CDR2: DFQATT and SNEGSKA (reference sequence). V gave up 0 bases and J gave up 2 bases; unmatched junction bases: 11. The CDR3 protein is CSARDWAPGLAGGAYEQYF. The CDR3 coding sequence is TGCAGTGCTAGAGATTGGGCCCCGGGACTAGCGGGAGGTGCCTACGAGCAGTACTTC.

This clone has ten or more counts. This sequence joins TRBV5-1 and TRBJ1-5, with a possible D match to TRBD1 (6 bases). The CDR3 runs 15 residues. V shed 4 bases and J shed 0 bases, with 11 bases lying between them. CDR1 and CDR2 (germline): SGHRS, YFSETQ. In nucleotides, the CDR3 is TGCGCCAGCAGCCTGGGGGACAATAGCAATCAGCCCCAGCATTTT. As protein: CASSLGDNSNQPQHF.

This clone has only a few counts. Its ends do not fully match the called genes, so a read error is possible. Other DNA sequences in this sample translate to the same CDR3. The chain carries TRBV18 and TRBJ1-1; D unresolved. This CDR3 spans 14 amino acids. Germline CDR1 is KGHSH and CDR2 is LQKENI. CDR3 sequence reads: CASSPRAPNTEAFF. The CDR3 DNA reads TGTGCCAGCTCACCTCGTGCACCGAACACTGAAGCCTTCTTT.

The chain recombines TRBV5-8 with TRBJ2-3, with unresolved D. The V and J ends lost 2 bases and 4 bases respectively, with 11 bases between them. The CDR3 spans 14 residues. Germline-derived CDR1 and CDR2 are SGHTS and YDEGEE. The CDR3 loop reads CASSFHPGADTQYF. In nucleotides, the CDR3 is TGTGCCAGCAGCTTCCACCCCGGCGCAGATACGCAGTATTTT.

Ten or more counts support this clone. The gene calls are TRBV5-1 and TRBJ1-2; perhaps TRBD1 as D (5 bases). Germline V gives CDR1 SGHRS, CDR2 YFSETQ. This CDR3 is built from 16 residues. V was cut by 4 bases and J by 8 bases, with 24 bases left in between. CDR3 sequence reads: CASSPTTGTAYVGYTF. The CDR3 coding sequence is TGCGCCAGCAGCCCCACTACAGGAACTGCATACGTCGGCTACACCTTC. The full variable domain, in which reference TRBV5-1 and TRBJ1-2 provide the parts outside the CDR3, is KAGVTQTPRYLIKTRGQQVTLSCSPISGHRSVSWYQQTPGQGLQFLFEYFSETQRNKGNFPGRFSGRQFSNSRSEMNVSTLELGDSALYLCASSPTTGTAYVGYTFGSGTRLTVV.